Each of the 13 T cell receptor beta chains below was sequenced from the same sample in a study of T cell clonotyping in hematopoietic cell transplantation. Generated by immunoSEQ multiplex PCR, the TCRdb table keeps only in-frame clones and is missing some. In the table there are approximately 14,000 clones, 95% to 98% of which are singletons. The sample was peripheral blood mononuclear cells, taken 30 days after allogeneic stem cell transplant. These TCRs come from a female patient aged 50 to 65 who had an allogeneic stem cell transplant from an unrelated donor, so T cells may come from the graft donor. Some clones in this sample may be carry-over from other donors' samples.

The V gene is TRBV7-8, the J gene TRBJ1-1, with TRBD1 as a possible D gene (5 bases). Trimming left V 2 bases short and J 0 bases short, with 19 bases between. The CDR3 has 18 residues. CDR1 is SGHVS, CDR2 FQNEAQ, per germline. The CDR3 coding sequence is TGTGCCAGCAGCTTACCCTGGGGGGTAAGGAGGATGAACACTGAAGCTTTCTTT. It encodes CASSLPWGVRRMNTEAFF.

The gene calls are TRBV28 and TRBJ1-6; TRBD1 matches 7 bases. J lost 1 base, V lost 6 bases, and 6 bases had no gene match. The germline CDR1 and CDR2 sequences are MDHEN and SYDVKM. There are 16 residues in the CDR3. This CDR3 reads CASRAGGGSYNSPLHF. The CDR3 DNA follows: TGTGCCAGCAGAGCAGGGGGGGGATCCTATAATTCACCCCTCCACTTT.

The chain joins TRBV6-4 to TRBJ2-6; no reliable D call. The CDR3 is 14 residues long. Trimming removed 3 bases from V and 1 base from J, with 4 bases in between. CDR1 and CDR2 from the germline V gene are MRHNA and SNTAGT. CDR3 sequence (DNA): TGTGCCAGCAGTGAAGCGTCTGGGGCCAACGTCCTGACTTTC. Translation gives CASSEASGANVLTF.

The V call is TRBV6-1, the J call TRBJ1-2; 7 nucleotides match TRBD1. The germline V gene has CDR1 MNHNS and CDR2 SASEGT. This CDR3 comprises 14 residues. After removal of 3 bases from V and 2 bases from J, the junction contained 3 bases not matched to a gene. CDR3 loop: CASSEGRGNYGYTF. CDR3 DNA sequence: TGTGCCAGCAGTGAGGGCAGGGGGAACTATGGCTACACCTTC.

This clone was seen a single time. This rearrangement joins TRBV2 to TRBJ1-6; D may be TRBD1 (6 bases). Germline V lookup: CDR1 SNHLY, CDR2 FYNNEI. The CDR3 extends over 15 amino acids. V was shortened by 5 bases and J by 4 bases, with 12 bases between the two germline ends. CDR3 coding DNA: TGTGCCAGCAGTAGAGAGGGGGGATATAATTCACCCCTCCACTTT. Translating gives CASSREGGYNSPLHF.

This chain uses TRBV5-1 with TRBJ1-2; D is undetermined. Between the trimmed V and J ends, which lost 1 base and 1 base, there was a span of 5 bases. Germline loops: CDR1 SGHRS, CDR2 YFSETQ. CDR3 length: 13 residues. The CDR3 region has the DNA TGCGCCAGCAGCTTGTCAAATAACTATGGCTACACCTTC. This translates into CASSLSNNYGYTF.

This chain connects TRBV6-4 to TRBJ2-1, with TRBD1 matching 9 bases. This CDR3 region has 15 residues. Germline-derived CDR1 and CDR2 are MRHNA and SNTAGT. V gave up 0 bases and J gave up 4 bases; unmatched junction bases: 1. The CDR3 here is CASSDSTGGYNEQFF. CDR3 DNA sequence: TGTGCCAGCAGTGACTCGACAGGGGGGTACAATGAGCAGTTCTTC.

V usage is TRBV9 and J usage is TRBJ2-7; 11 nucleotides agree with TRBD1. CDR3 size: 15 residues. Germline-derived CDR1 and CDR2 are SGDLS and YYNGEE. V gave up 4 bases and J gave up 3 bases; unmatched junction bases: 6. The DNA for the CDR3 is TGTGCCAGCAGCCCCCGGACAGGGGGCAACTACGAGCAGTACTTC. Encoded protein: CASSPRTGGNYEQYF.

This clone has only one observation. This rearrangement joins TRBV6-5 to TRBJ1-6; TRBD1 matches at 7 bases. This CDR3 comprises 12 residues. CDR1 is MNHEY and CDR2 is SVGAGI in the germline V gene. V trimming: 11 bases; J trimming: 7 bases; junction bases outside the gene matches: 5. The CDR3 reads CASGDRNSPLHF. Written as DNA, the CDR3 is TGTGCCTCTGGGGACAGAAATTCACCCCTCCACTTT.

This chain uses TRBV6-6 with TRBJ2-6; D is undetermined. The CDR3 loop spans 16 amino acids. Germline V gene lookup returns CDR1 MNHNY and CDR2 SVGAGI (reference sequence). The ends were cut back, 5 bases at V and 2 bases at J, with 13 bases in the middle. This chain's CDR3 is CASSRSGSAGANVLTF. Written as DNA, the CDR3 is TGTGCCAGCAGTCGATCGGGTTCCGCTGGGGCCAACGTCCTGACTTTC.

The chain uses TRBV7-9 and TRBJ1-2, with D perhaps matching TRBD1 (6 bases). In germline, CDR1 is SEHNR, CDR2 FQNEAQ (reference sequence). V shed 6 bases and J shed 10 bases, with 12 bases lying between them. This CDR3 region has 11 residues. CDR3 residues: CASSSQGYYTF. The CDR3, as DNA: TGTGCCAGCAGTTCCCAGGGGTACTACACCTTC.

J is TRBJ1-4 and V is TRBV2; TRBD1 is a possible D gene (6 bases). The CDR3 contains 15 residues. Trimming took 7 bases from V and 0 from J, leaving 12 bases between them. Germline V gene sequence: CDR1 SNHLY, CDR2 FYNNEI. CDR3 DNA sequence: TGTGCCAGCAAGAACACAGGGACAACTAATGAAAAACTGTTTTTT. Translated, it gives CASKNTGTTNEKLFF.

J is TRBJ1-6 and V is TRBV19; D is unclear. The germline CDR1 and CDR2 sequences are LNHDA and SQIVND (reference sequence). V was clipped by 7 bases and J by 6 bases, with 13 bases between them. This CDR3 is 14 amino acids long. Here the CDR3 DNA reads TGTGCCAGTAAACCCTCCTGGTTTAATTCACCCCTCCACTTT. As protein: CASKPSWFNSPLHF.